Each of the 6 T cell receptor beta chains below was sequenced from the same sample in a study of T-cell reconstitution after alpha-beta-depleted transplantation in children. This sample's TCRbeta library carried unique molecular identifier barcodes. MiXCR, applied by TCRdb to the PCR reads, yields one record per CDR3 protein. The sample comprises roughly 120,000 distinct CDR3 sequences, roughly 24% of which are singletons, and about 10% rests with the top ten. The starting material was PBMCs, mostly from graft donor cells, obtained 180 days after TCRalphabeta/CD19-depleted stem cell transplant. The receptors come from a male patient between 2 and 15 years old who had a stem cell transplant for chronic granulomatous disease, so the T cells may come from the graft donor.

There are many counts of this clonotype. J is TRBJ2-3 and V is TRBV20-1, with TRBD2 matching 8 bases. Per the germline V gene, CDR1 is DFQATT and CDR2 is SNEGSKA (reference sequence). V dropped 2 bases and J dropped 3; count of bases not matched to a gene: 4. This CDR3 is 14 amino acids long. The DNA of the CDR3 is TGCAGTGCTAGAACTAGCGGTCGTACAGATACGCAGTATTTT. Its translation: CSARTSGRTDTQYF.

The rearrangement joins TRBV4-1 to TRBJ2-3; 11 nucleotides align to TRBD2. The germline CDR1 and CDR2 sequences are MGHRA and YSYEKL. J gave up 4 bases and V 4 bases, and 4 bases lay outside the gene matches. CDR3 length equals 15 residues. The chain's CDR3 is CASSPRLAGPDTQYF. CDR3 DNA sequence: TGCGCCAGCAGCCCCCGACTAGCGGGACCAGATACGCAGTATTTT.

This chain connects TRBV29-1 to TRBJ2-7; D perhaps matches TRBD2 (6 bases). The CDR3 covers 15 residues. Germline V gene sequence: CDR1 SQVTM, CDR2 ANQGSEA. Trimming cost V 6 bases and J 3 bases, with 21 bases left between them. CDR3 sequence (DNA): TGCAGCGTGCCTAACATTTGGGGAGGAGACTACGAGCAGTACTTC. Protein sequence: CSVPNIWGGDYEQYF.

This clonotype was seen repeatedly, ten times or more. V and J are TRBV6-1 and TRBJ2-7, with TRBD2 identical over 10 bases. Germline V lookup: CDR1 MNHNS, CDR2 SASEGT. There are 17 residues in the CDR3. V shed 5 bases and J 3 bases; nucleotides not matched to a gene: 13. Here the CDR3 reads CASSHWGLRLAGYEQYF. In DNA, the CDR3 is TGTGCCAGCAGTCATTGGGGCCTGAGACTAGCGGGCTACGAGCAGTACTTC.

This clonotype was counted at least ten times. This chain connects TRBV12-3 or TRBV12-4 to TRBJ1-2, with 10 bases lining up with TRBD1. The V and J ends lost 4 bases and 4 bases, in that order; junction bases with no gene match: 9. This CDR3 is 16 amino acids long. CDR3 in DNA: TGTGCCAGCAGTTCCCATGAGGGACAGGGGATCTATGGCTACACCTTC. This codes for CASSSHEGQGIYGYTF.

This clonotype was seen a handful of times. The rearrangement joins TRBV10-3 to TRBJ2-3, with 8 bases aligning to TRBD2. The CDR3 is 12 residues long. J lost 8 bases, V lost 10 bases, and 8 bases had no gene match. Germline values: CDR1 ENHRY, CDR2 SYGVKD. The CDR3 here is CASTSGGGTQYF. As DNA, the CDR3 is TGTGCCAGTACGAGCGGGGGAGGTACGCAGTATTTT.